Here is one T cell receptor (beta chain) with its context. This may come from a read error, since a much larger clone is one base off. A second PCR, run for roughly 7 to 11 cycles, used a sample-barcoded 5' primer plus a J-beta primer mix. TCRdb called the 5' RACE reads again in MiXCR, with one record for every CDR3 protein. The profile shows 850,000 to 950,000 distinct CDR3 sequences, about 28% of them singletons. The source of the sample is a study of blood T cells in healthy people across ages. V lost 5 bases to trimming and J lost 6 bases; unmatched junction nucleotides: 16. The CDR3 totals 15 residues. The germline V gene encodes CDR1 DFQATT and CDR2 SNEGSKA (reference sequence).

The sequence came from a woman older than 75 in good health. This chain joins TRBV20-1 and TRBJ2-7, with 7 bases that match TRBD2. The sample taken for sequencing was blood. In nucleotides, the CDR3 is TGCAGTGCTCCCGCCGGACTAGGAGGGCGTTCCGAGCAGTACTTC. Protein product: CSAPAGLGGRSEQYF.